This entry describes one TCR beta chain. The antigen is undetermined. These data are taken from a study of vaccination and CD4 T cells after COVID-19. Study conclusions and caveats: No early post-infection timepoints were studied, and convalescent patients studied were relatively few.

Sequencing of the DNA from cultured CD4+ T cells was carried out with the Oncomine TCR Beta short-read assay. TCRdb re-analysed the PCR reads in MiXCR, keeping a single row per CDR3 protein. Of thousands of distinct CDR3 sequences in the sample, around 45% were seen once. Treatment reported: approximately nine-day PBMC culture with coronavirus spike peptide pools or control peptides (ViraFEST assay). Germline V gene lookup returns CDR1 SNHLY and CDR2 FYNNEI. J lost 11 bases, V lost 9 bases, and 9 bases had no gene match. This CDR3 contains 12 residues. The gene calls are TRBV2 and TRBJ1-2, with 10 bases aligning to TRBD1. This receptor was taken from a human donor who had recovered from COVID-19. The sequencing input was CD4+ T cells from blood, cultured in vitro. The CDR3 coding sequence is TGTGCCAGAACCGGGACAGGGGCCCTTTACACCTTC. Protein sequence: CARTGTGALYTF.